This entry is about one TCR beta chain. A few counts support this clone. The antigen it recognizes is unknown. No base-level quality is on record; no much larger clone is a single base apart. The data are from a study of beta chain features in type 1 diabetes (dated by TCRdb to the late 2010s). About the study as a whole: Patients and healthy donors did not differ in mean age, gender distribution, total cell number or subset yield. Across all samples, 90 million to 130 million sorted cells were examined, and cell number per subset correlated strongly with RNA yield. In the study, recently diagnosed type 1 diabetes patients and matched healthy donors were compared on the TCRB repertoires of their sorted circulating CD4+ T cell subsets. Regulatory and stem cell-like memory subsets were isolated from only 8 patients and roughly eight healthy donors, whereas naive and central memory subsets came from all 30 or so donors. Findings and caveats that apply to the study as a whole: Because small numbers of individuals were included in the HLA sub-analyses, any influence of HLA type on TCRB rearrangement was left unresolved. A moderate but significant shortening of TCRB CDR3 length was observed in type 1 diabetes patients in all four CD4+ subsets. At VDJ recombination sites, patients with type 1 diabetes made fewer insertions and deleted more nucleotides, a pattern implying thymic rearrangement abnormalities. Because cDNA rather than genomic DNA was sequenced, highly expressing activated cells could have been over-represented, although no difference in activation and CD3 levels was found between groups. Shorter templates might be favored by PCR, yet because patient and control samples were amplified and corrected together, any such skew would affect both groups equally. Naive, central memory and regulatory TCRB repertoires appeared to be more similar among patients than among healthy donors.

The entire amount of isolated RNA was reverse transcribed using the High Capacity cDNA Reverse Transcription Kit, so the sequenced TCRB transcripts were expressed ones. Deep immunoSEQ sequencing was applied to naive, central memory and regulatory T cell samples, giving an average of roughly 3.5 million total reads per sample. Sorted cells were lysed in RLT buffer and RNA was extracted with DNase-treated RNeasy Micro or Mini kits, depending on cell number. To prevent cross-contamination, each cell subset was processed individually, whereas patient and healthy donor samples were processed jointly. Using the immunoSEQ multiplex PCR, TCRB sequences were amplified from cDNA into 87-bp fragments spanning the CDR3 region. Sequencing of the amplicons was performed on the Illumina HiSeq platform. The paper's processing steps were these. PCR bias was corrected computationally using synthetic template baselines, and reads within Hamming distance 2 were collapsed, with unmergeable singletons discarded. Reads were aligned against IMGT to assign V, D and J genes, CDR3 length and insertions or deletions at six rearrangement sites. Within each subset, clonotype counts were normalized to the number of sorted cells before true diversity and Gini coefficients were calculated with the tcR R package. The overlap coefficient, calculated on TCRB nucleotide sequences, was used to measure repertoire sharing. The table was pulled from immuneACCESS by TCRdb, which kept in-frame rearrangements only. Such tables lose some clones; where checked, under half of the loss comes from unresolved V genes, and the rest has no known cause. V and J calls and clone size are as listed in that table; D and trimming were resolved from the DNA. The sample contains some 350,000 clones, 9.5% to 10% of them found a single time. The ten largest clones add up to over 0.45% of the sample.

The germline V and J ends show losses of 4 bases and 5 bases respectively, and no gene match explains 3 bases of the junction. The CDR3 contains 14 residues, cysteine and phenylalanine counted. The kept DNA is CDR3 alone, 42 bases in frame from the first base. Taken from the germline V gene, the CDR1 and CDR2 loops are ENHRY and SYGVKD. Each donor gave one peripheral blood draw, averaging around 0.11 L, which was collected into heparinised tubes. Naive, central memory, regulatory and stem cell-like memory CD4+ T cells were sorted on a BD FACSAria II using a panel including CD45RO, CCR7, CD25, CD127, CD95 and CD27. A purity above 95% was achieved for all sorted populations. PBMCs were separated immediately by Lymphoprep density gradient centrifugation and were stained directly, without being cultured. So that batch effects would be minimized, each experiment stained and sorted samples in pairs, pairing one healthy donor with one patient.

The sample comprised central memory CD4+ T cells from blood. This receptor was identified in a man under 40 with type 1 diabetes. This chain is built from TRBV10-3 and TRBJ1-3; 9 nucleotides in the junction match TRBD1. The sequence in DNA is TGTGCCATCAGTGCCGGGACAGGGAGAAACACCATATATTTT. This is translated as CAISAGTGRNTIYF.